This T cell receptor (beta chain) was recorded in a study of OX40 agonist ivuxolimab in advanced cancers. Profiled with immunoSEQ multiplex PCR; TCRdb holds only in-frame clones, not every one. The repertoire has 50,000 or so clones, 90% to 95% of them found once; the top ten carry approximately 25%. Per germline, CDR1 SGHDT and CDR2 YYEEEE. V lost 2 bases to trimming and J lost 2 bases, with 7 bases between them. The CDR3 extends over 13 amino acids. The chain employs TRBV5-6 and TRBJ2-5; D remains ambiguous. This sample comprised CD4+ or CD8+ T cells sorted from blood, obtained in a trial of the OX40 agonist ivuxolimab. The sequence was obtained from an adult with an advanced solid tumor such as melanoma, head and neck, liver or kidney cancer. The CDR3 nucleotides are TGTGCCAGCAGCTTTGGCAGACAAGAGACCCAGTACTTC. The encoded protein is CASSFGRQETQYF.